This T cell receptor beta chain comes out of a study of blood T cell repertoires in COVID-19. Study overall: Italy, Spain and the United States were the sources of the convalescent and acute COVID-19 samples. PBMCs, B-cell-depleted T cells, or T cells were the source of the cDNA or gDNA that made up the material.

Germline CDR1 and CDR2: LNHDA and SQIVND (reference sequence). The CDR3 covers 19 residues. V lost 2 bases to trimming and J lost 5 bases, with 25 bases between them. This clone was seen just once. As originally analysed: Reference gene primers were amplified, and this amplification served to estimate nucleated cell counts. Clones were sequenced by immunoSEQ multiplex PCR, and TCRdb holds only the in-frame ones, with some missing. For V, J and clone size, that table is used; D and trimming come from the DNA. This table holds roughly 250,000 clones, about 83% found once. The TCR was taken from a man over 45 with acute or convalescent COVID-19. This rearrangement joins TRBV19 to TRBJ1-5; D not resolved. Input material: peripheral blood. In nucleotides, the CDR3 is TGTGCCAGTAGTATACCCCGGGAAGCTATCTCCGTACGACATCAGCCCCAGCATTTT. Translation: CASSIPREAISVRHQPQHF.